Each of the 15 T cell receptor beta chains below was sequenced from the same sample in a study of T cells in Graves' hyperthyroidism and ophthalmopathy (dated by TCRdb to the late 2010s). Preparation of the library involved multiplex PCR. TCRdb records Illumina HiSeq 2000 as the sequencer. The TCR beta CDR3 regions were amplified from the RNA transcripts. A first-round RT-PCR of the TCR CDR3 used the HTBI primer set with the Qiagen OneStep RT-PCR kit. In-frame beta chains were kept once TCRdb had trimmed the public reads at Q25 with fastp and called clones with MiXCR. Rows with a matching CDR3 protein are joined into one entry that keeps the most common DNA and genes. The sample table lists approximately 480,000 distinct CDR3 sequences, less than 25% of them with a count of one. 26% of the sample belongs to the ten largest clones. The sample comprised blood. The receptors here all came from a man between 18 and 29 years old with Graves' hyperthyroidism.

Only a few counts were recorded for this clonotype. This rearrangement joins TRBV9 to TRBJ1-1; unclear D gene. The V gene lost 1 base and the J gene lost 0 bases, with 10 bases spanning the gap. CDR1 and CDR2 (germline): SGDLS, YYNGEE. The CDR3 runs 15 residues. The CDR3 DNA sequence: TGTGCCAGCAGCGTAAGTTTGCAGATGAACACTGAAGCTTTCTTT. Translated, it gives CASSVSLQMNTEAFF.

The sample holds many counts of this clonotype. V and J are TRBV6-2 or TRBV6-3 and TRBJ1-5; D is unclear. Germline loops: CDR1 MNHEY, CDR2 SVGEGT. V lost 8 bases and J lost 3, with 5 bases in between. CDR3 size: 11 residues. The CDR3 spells CASGDNQPQHF. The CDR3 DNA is TGTGCCAGCGGGGACAATCAGCCCCAGCATTTT.

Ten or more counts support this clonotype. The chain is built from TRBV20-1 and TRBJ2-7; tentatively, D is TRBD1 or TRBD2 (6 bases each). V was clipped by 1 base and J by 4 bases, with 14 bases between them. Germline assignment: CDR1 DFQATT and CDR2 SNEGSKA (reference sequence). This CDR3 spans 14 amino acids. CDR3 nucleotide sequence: TGCAGTGCTAGAGGGGGGGCAGGGAGGTACGAGCAGTACTTC. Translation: CSARGGAGRYEQYF.

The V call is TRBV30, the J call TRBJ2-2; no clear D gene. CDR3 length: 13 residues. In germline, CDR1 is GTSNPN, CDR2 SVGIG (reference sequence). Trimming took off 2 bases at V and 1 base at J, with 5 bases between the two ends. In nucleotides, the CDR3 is TGTGCCTGGAGTTCCCAGAACACCGGGGAGCTGTTTTTT. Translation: CAWSSQNTGELFF.

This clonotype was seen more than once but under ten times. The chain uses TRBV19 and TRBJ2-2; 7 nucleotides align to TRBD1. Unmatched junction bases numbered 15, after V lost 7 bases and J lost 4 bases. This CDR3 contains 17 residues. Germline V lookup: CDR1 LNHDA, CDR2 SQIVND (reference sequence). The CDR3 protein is CASTPYSVDRATGELFF. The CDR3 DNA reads TGTGCCAGTACCCCATATTCGGTTGACAGGGCCACCGGGGAGCTGTTTTTT.

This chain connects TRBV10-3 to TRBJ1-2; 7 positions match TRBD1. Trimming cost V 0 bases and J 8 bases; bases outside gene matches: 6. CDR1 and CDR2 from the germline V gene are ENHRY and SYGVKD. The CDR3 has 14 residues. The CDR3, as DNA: TGTGCCATCAGTGAGTCGGATAGGGGGCGAGGCTACACCTTC. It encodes CAISESDRGRGYTF.

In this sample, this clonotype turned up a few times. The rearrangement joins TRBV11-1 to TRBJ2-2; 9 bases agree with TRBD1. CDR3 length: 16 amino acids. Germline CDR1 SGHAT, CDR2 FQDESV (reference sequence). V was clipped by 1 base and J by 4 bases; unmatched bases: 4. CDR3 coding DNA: TGTGCCAGCAGCTTAGTAGGGACAGGGATCACCGGGGAGCTGTTTTTT. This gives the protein CASSLVGTGITGELFF.

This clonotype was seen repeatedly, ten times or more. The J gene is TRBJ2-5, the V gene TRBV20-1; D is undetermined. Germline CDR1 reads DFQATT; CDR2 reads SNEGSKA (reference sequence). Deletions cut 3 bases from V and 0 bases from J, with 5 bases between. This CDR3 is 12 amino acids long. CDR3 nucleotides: TGCAGTGCTAGGGATCACCAAGAGACCCAGTACTTC. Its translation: CSARDHQETQYF.

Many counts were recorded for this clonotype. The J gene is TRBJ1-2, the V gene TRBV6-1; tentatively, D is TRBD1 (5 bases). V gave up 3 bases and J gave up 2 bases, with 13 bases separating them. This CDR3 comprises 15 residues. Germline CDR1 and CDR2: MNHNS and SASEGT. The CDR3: CASSEGGALNYGYTF. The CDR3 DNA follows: TGTGCCAGCAGTGAGGGAGGGGCGTTGAACTATGGCTACACCTTC.

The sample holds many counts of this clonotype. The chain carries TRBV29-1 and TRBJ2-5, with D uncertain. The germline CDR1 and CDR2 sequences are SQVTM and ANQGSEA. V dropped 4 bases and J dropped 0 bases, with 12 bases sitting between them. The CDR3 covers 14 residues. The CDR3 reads CSVGVRLYQETQYF. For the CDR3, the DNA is TGCAGCGTTGGCGTCAGACTGTACCAAGAGACCCAGTACTTC.

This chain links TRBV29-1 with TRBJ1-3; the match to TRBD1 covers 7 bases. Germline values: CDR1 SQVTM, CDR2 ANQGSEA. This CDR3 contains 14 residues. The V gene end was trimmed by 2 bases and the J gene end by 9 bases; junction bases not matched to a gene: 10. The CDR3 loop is CSVETASPGGTIYF. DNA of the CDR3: TGCAGCGTTGAAACTGCCTCCCCAGGGGGCACCATATATTTT.

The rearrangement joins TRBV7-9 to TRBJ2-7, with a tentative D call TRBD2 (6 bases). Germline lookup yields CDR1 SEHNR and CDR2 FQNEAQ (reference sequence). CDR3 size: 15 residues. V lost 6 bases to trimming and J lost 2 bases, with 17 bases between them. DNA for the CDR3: TGTGCCAGCAGGCGGAGGGACGGCGGGACCTACGAGCAGTACTTC. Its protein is CASRRRDGGTYEQYF.

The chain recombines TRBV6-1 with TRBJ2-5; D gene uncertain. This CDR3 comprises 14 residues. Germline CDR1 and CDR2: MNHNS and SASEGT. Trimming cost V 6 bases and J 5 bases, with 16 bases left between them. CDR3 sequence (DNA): TGTGCCAGCAGGGAACGTCCCCCCTGGGAGACCCAGTACTTC. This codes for CASRERPPWETQYF.

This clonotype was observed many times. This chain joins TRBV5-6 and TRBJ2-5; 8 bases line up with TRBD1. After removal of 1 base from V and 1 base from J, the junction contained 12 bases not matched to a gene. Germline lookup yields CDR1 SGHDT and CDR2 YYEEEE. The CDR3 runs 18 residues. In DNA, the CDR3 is TGTGCCAGCAGCTTGTCCTCTCGGACAGGGTGGGCCCAAGAGACCCAGTACTTC. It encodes CASSLSSRTGWAQETQYF.

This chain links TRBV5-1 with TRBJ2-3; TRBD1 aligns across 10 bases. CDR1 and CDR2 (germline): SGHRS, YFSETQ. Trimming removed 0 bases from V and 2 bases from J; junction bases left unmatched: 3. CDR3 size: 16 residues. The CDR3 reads CASSLAGTGVTDTQYF. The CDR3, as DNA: TGCGCCAGCAGCTTGGCCGGGACAGGGGTCACAGATACGCAGTATTTT.